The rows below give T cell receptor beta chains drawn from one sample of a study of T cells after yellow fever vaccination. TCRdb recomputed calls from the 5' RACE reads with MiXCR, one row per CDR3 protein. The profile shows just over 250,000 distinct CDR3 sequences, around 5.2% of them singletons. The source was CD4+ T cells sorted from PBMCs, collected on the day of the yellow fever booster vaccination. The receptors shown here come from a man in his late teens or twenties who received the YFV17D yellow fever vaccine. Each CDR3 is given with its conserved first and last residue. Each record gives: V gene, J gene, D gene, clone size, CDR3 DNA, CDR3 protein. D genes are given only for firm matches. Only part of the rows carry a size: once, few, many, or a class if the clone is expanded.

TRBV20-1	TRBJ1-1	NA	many	TGCAGTGCTAAAGAGCGGACTGAAGCTTTCTTT	CSAKERTEAFF
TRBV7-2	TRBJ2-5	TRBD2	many	TGTGCCAGCAGCCTCAGCGGGGGGGCCGTTCAGACCCAGTACTTC	CASSLSGGAVQTQYF
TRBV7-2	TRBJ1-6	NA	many	TGTGCCAGCAGCTTATCGCCAGGGGATTCACCCCTCCACTTT	CASSLSPGDSPLHF
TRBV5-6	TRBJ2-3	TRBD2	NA	TGTGCCAGCTGCGGGGGGGCAGGAGATACGCAGTATTTT	CASCGGAGDTQYF
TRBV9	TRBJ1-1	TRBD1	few	TGTGCCAGCAGCGAGTTCAGGGGGCAGGCTTTCTTT	CASSEFRGQAFF
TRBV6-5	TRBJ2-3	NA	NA	TGTGCCAGCTCCCGGAGGACGACCGCAGATACGCAGTATTTT	CASSRRTTADTQYF
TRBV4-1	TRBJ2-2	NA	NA	TGCGCCAGCAGCCTGCGGCGGGACAACCCGAACACCGGGGAGCTGTTTTTT	CASSLRRDNPNTGELFF
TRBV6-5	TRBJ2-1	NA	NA	TGTGCCAGCAGTAACTCACTAGAAGAGCAGTTCTTC	CASSNSLEEQFF
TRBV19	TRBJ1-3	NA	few	TGTGCCAGTATGGGCCTACAGGGATCTGGAAACACCATATATTTT	CASMGLQGSGNTIYF
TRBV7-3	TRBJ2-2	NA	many	TGTGCCAGCAGCTTAGCCGGGGAGCTGTTTTTT	CASSLAGELFF
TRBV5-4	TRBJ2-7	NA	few	TGTGCCAGCAGCTGGGACGGGTTCTACGAGCAGTACTTC	CASSWDGFYEQYF
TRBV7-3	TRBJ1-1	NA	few	TGTGCCAGCAGCTTAGTCGGGGGCGCCGAATTCAGTGAAGCTTTCTTT	CASSLVGGAEFSEAFF
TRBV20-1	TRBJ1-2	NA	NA	TGCAGTGCTACAGGGGTGGGAGGCTACACCTTC	CSATGVGGYTF
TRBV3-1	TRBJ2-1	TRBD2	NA	TGTGCCAGCAGCTCCCCGGGGGGCGGGGGGTACGGATCCTACAATGAGCAGTTCTTC	CASSSPGGGGYGSYNEQFF
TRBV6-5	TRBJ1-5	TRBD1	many	TGTGCCAGCGGATTCGACAGGGATCAGCCCCAGCATTTT	CASGFDRDQPQHF
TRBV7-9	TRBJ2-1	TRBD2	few	TGTGCCAGCAGCTTACGGAGCGGGGGAGGGAATGAGCAGTTCTTC	CASSLRSGGGNEQFF
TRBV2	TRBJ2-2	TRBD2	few	TGTGCCAGCAGTCTAATGAGCGGGGAGAGCACCGGGGAGCTGTTTTTT	CASSLMSGESTGELFF
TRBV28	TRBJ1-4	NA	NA	TGTGCCAGCAGGGGGAGGGTGATAAGGGAAAAACTGTTTTTT	CASRGRVIREKLFF
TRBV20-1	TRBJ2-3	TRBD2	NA	TGCAGTGCTAGAGATCTGGGAGGGTGGGGAGATACGCAGTATTTT	CSARDLGGWGDTQYF
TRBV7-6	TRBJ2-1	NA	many	TGTGCCAGCAGCTCCCAGGCGAGCTCCTACAATGAGCAGTTCTTC	CASSSQASSYNEQFF
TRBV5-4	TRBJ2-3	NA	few	TGTGCCAGCAGCCTCGAGGGGGGCGGTACGCAGTATTTT	CASSLEGGGTQYF
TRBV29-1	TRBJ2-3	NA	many	TGCAGCGTTGGGCGACAGGAAGATACGCAGTATTTT	CSVGRQEDTQYF
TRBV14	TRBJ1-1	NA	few	TGTGCCAGCAGCCAAGATCACTACTTCACCGGGTACACTGAAGCTTTCTTT	CASSQDHYFTGYTEAFF
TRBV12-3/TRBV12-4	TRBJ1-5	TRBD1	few	TGTGCCAGCAGTTTAGGGACAGGGGTTTATAGCAATCAGCCCCAGCATTTT	CASSLGTGVYSNQPQHF
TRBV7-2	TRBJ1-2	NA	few	TGTGCCAGCAGCACCGGACAGCTACTGAACTATGGCTACACCTTC	CASSTGQLLNYGYTF
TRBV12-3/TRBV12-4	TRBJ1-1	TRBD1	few	TGTGCCAGCAGTTCCCACGGGACAGGAAGGTCTGCTTTCTTT	CASSSHGTGRSAFF
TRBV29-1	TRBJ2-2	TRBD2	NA	TGCAGCGCTTTAAGGCGTAGCGGGGGGGCCAATTTCGGGGAGCTGTTTTTT	CSALRRSGGANFGELFF
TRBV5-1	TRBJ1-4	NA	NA	TGCGCCAGCAGCTTGGGGACCGGAGCGAGGAAACTGTTTTTT	CASSLGTGARKLFF
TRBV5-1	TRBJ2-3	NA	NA	TGCGCCAGCAGCTTGGCCCGGACCCATCCGACACTTAGCGGTGGCACAGATACGCAGTATTTT	CASSLARTHPTLSGGTDTQYF
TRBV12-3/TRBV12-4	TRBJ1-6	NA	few	TGTGCCAGCAGAGGGCAGGAGGTCGAACCCCTCCACTTT	CASRGQEVEPLHF
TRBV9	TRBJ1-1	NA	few	TGTGCCAGCAGCTTCTCAGACAGGCCGAAACAACTGAACACTGAAGCTTTCTTT	CASSFSDRPKQLNTEAFF
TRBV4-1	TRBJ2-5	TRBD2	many	TGCGCCAGCAGCCAAGTCGTACCTAGCGGGGGGCCAGGCTTTAAAGAGACCCAGTACTTC	CASSQVVPSGGPGFKETQYF
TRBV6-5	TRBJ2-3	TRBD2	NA	TGTGCCAGCAATCCTATGGGCGCGGGGGGCACAGATACGCAGTATTTT	CASNPMGAGGTDTQYF
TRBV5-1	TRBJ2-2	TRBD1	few	TGCGCCAGCAGCGCGTTACAGGGGGCGGACGGGGAGCTGTTTTTT	CASSALQGADGELFF
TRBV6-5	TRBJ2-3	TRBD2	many	TGTGCCAGCAGTTACGGTAACAGCGGGGGTGATACGCAGTATTTT	CASSYGNSGGDTQYF
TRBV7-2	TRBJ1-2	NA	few	TGTGCCAGCAGCTTATCAGCCCGGGGTGGCTACACCTTC	CASSLSARGGYTF
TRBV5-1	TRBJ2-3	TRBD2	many	TGCGCCAGCAGCCCCCCTAGCGGGTCGGGCACAGATACGCAGTATTTT	CASSPPSGSGTDTQYF
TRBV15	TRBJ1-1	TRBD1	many	TGTGCCACCAGCAGAGGCGGACAGGGGATGAACACTGAAGCTTTCTTT	CATSRGGQGMNTEAFF
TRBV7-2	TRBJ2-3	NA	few	TGTGCCAGCAGCTCGGGGAGAAAAGATACGCAGTATTTT	CASSSGRKDTQYF
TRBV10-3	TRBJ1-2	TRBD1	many	TGTGCCATCAGCGGCGGGGACAGAGGGGCCTACACCTTC	CAISGGDRGAYTF
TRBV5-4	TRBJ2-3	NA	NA	TGTGCCAGCAGCTTGGCCCAGTTCACAGATACGCAGTATTTT	CASSLAQFTDTQYF
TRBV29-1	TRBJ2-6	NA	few	TGCAGCGTTGAGATCTCTGGGGCCAACGTCCTGACTTTC	CSVEISGANVLTF
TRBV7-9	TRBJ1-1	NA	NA	TGTGCCAGCAGCCCCACACTGAACACTGAAGCTTTCTTT	CASSPTLNTEAFF
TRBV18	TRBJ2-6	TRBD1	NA	TGTGCCAGCTCACCAAACAGGGGCTCTGGGGCCAACGTCCTGACTTTC	CASSPNRGSGANVLTF
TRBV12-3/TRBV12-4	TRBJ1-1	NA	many	TGTGCCAGCCAACAGGGCCTATGGGGTGACACTGAAGCTTTCTTT	CASQQGLWGDTEAFF